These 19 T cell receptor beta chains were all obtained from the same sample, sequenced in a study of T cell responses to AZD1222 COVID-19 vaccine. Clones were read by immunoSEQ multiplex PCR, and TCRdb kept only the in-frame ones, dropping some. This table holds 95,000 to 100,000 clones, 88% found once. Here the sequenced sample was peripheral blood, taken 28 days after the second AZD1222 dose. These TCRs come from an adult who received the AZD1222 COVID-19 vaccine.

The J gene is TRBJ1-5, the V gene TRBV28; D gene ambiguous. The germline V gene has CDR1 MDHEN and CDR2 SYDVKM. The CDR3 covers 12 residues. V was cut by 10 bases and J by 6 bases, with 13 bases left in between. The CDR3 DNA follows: TGTGCCATCAAGGATGTAACTCAGCCCCAGCATTTT. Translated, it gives CAIKDVTQPQHF.

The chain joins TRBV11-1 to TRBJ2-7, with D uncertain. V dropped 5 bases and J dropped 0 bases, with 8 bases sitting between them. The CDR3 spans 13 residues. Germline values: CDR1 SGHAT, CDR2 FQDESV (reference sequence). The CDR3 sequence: CASSLGHSYEQYF. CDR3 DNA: TGTGCCAGCAGCCTTGGGCACTCCTACGAGCAGTACTTC.

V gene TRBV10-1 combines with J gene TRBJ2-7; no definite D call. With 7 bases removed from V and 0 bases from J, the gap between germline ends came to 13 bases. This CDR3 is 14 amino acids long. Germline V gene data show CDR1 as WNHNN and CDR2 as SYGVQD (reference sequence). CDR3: CASKALLSSYEQYF. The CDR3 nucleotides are TGCGCCAGCAAGGCCCTACTAAGCTCCTACGAGCAGTACTTC.

The CDR3 loop reads CASSPGAIDTQYF. The CDR3 DNA reads as TGTGCCAGCAGCCCAGGAGCTATAGATACGCAGTATTTT. V and J are TRBV5-4 and TRBJ2-3; D uncertain. The germline V gene encodes CDR1 SGHNT and CDR2 YYREEE (reference sequence). This CDR3 has 13 amino acids. V lost 4 bases to trimming and J lost 5 bases, with 11 bases between them.

CDR3 sequence: CSVWTSGRREQFF. DNA for the CDR3: TGCAGCGTATGGACTAGCGGGAGGAGAGAGCAGTTCTTC. The chain joins TRBV29-1 to TRBJ2-1, with 14 positions matching TRBD2. The CDR3 consists of 13 residues. V lost 6 bases, J lost 10 bases, and 5 bases stayed unmatched. Germline CDR1 SQVTM, CDR2 ANQGSEA.

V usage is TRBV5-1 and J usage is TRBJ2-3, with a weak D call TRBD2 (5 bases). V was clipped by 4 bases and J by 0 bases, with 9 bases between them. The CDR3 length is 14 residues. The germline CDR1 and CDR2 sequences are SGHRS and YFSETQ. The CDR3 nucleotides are TGCGCCAGCAGCGCAGCGGATAGCACAGATACGCAGTATTTT. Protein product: CASSAADSTDTQYF.

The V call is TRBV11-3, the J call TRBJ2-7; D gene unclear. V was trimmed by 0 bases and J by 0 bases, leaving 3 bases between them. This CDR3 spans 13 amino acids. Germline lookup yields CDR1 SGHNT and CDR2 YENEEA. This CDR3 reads CASSLEASYEQYF. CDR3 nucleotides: TGTGCCAGCAGCTTAGAGGCCTCCTACGAGCAGTACTTC.

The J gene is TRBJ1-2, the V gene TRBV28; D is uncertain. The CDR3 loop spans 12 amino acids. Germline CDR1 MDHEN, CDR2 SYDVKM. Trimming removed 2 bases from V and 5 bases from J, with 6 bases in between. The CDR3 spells CASSLVTYGYTF. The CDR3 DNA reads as TGTGCCAGCAGTTTAGTGACGTATGGCTACACCTTC.

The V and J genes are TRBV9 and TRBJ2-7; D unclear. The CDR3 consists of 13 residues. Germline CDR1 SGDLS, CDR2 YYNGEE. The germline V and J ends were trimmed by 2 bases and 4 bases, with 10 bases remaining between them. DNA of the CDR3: TGTGCCAGCAGCGTCTCTCCTATTTACGAGCAGTACTTC. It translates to CASSVSPIYEQYF.

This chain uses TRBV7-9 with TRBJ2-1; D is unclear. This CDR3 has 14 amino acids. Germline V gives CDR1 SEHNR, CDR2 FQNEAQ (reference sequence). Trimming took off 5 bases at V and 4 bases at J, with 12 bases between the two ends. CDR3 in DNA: TGTGCCAGCAGCGCACTCAGTGAGTACAATGAGCAGTTCTTC. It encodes CASSALSEYNEQFF.

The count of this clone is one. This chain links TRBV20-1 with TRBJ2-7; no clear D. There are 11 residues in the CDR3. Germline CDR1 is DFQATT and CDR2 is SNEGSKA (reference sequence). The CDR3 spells CSAQSSYEQYF. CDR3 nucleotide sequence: TGCAGCGCCCAGAGTTCCTACGAGCAGTACTTC.

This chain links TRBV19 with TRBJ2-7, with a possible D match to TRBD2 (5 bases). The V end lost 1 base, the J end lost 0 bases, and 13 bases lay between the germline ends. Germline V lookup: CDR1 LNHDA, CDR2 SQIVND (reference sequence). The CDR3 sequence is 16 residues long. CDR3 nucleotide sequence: TGTGCCAGTAGTATAGCGGGCAGCGGAGCCTCCTACGAGCAGTACTTC. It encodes CASSIAGSGASYEQYF.

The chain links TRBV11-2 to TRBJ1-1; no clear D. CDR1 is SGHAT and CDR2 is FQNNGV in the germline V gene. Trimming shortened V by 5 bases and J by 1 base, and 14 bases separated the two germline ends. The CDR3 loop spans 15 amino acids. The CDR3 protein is CASSPQNGGNTEAFF. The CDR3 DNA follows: TGTGCCAGCAGCCCTCAGAACGGAGGGAACACTGAAGCTTTCTTT. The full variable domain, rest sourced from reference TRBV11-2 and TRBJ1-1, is EAGVAQSPRYKIIEKRQSVAFWCNPISGHATLYWYQQILGQGPKLLIQFQNNGVVDDSQLPKDRFSAERLKGVDSTLKIQPAKLEDSAVYLCASSPQNGGNTEAFFGQGTRLTVV.

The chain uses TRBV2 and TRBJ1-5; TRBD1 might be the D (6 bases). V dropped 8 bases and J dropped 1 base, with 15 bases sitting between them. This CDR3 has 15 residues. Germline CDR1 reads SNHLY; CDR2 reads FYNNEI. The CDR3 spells CASATDRMSNQPQHF. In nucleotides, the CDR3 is TGTGCCAGCGCCACGGACAGAATGAGCAATCAGCCCCAGCATTTT.

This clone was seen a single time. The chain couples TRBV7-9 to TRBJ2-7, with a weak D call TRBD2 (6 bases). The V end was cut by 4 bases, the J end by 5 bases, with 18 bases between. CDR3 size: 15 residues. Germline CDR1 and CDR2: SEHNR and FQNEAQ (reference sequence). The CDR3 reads CASSSRGGMGNEQYF. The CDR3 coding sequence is TGTGCCAGCAGCTCGAGGGGAGGAATGGGGAACGAGCAGTACTTC.

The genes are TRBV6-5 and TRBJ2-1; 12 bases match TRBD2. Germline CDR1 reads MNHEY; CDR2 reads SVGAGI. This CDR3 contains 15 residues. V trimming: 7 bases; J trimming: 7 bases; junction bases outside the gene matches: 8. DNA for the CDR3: TGTGCCAGCACCATGACTAGCGGGAGACTGAATGAGCAGTTCTTC. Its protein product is CASTMTSGRLNEQFF.

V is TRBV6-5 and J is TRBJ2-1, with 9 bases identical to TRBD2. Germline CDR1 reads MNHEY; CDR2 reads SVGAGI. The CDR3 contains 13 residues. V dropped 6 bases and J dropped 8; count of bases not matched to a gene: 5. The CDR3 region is CASRKWTSDEQFF. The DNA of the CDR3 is TGTGCCAGCAGAAAATGGACTAGCGATGAGCAGTTCTTC.

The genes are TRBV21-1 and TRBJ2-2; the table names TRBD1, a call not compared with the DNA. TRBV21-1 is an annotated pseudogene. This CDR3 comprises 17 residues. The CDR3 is CASSGETGTTNTGELFF. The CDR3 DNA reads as TGTGCCAGCAGCGGAGAAACCGGGACAACGAACACCGGGGAGCTGTTTTTT.

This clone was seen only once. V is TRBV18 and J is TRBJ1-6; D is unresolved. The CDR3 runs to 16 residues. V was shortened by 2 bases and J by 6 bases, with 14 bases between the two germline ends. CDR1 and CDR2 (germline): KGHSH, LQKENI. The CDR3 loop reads CASSPGSSAINSPLHF. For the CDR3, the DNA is TGTGCCAGCTCACCAGGGTCCTCAGCCATTAATTCACCCCTCCACTTT.